Listed below are T cell receptor beta chains from one sample, sequenced in a study of cytomegalovirus exposure and HLA in healthy donors. This table comes from immunoSEQ multiplex PCR, and its TCRdb copy is limited to in-frame clones, with some not included. The data contain 150,000 to 200,000 clones, 80% to 85% of them singletons. Sequencing was performed on PBMCs. The source is a boy aged 10-17 years in good health and CMV-seronegative. The CDR3 runs from the conserved cysteine through the conserved F or W. A D gene is named only where the DNA matches it firmly. Clone size, where shown, is once, few, many, or a class for clones that have expanded.

TRBV7-2	-	TRBD1	TRBJ1-1	TGTGCCAGCAGCTTACTTATGGACAGGCAGAACACTGAAGCTTTCTTT	CASSLLMDRQNTEAFF
TRBV4-3	-	-	TRBJ2-5	TGCGCCAGCAGCCAAGGGGTCAGGAACGATCGATACCAAGAGACCCAGTACTTC	CASSQGVRNDRYQETQYF
TRBV7-3	-	TRBD1	TRBJ2-2	TGTGCCAGCAGCTTAACAGGGACAGGGGCCTCAAACACCGGGGAGCTGTTTTTT	CASSLTGTGASNTGELFF
TRBV7-9	-	TRBD1	TRBJ2-7	TGTGCCAGCAGCTTTGGACGGGACAGGGTCTACGAGCAGTACTTC	CASSFGRDRVYEQYF
TRBV6-1	-	-	TRBJ1-2	TGTGCCAGCAGGGCTTTCCAGGGGAATGGCTACACCTTC	CASRAFQGNGYTF
TRBV5-1	few	-	TRBJ2-3	TGCGCCAGCAGCACCCCTACCATAGATACGCAGTATTTT	CASSTPTIDTQYF
TRBV7-9	-	-	TRBJ1-5	TGTGCCAGCAGCCGTACGGGGGGAGTTCAGCCCCAGCATTTT	CASSRTGGVQPQHF
TRBV10-3	few	-	TRBJ1-6	TGTGCCATCAGTGAATCGCAGGGCATTCAACTCTTGCCTTCACCCCTCCACTTT	CAISESQGIQLLPSPLHF
TRBV7-9	-	-	TRBJ2-7	TGTGCCAGCAGCTCAAGGGCGGACAGCTACGAGCAGTACTTC	CASSSRADSYEQYF
TRBV6-1	once	TRBD2	TRBJ2-7	TGTGCCAGCAGTCCGGGACTAGGGGGCTACGAGCAGTACTTC	CASSPGLGGYEQYF
TRBV7-9	-	-	TRBJ2-6	TGTGCCAGCAGCCGCAGGGGGGTCCCCGGGGCCAACGTCCTGACTTTC	CASSRRGVPGANVLTF
TRBV28	-	TRBD1	TRBJ2-2	TGTGCCAGCAGTTCAGGGGGATCGGACACCGGGGAGCTGTTTTTT	CASSSGGSDTGELFF
TRBV29-1	-	-	TRBJ1-2	TGCAGCGTCGGAGGGGAGAACTATGGCTACACCTTC	CSVGGENYGYTF
TRBV7-3	-	-	TRBJ1-4	TGTGCCAGCAGCTTAAGCAGGGATGAAAAACTGTTTTTT	CASSLSRDEKLFF
TRBV6-1	-	-	TRBJ2-3	TGTGCCAGCCGCCCCAGGGGGGTGGATACGCAGTATTTT	CASRPRGVDTQYF
TRBV7-6	-	-	TRBJ1-3	TGTGCCAGCAGCTTATTACCTTCTGGACATTTCTCTGGAAACACCATATATTTT	CASSLLPSGHFSGNTIYF
TRBV27	-	-	TRBJ1-5	TGTGCCAGCAGTTTACACCAGGCGGGGGGCAATCAGCCCCAGCATTTT	CASSLHQAGGNQPQHF
TRBV27	-	-	TRBJ1-2	TGTGCCAGCAGTTTCTTCAGACTTCCAACTTCCGGCTACACCTTC	CASSFFRLPTSGYTF
TRBV7-2	-	-	TRBJ1-1	TGTGCCAGCAGCTTTGGTGACTTTGGGAACACTGAAGCTTTCTTT	CASSFGDFGNTEAFF
TRBV6-6	-	TRBD1	TRBJ2-7	TGTGCCAGCAGTACACCCGGAGGGACAGGGAACTACGAGCAGTACTTC	CASSTPGGTGNYEQYF
TRBV20-1	-	-	TRBJ2-7	TGCAGTGCTAGTCCGGGCTACGAGCAGTACTTC	CSASPGYEQYF
TRBV5-1	-	-	TRBJ2-3	TGCGCCAGCAGCTTGGGGGGAAGGGAGTCAGATACGCAGTATTTT	CASSLGGRESDTQYF
TRBV7-3	-	TRBD1	TRBJ2-6	TGTGCCAGCAGCAACAAACTTCCGGGACAGGGGACTGGGGCCAACGTCCTGACTTTC	CASSNKLPGQGTGANVLTF
TRBV6-6	-	-	TRBJ1-5	TGTGCCAGCAGTTACTCCCAGATCCCCCTCGCGGAGCCCCAGCATTTT	CASSYSQIPLAEPQHF
TRBV19	once	-	TRBJ1-2	TGTGCCAGTAGCCTCGGACAGTTCAGTTATGGCTACACCTTC	CASSLGQFSYGYTF
TRBV2	-	TRBD1	TRBJ1-5	TGTGCCAGCAGCAGGGGGTATAATCAGCCCCAGCATTTT	CASSRGYNQPQHF
TRBV6-1	-	TRBD1	TRBJ2-7	TGTGCCAGCAGTGCTCAATACTTCGGGACAGACTACGAGCAGTACTTC	CASSAQYFGTDYEQYF
TRBV7-6	-	TRBD1	TRBJ1-1	TGTGCCAGCAGCTTGCAGACAGGGTCTACGAACACTGAAGCTTTCTTT	CASSLQTGSTNTEAFF
TRBV28	-	-	TRBJ1-5	TGTGCCAGCAGTTGGACTATAAATCAGCCCCAGCATTTT	CASSWTINQPQHF
TRBV20-1	-	-	TRBJ1-1	TGCAGTGCTAGTCAAGACAGGCACTTT	CSASQDRHF
TRBV30	-	-	TRBJ1-2	TGTGCCTGGAGTGTATCTTGGACATCCCTCTATGGCTACACCTTC	CAWSVSWTSLYGYTF
TRBV10-3	-	TRBD2	TRBJ2-7	TGTGCCATCAGTGAAATAATTCTAGCGGGAGCCTCCTACGAGCAGTACTTC	CAISEIILAGASYEQYF
TRBV30	once	TRBD2	TRBJ2-1	TGTGCCTGGAGTGTACTAGCGGGAGGTCAAGAGCAGTTCTTC	CAWSVLAGGQEQFF
TRBV7-2	-	-	TRBJ2-7	TGTGCCAGCAGCCCCGGGACTGTAGCCTACGAGCAGTACTTC	CASSPGTVAYEQYF
TRBV19	-	-	TRBJ2-2	TGTGCCAGTAGTATGGAGGGGACCGGGGAGCTGTTTTTT	CASSMEGTGELFF
TRBV2	-	TRBD1	TRBJ1-2	TGTGCCAGCAGTACCGACAGGGATCAGAACTATGGCTACACCTTC	CASSTDRDQNYGYTF
TRBV7-2	few	TRBD1	TRBJ1-5	TGTGCCAGCAGCCCGACAGGGGGCAATCAGCCCCAGCATTTT	CASSPTGGNQPQHF
TRBV9	-	-	TRBJ2-7	TGTGCCAGCAGCCCTAGACAGTCCTACGAGCAGTACTTC	CASSPRQSYEQYF
TRBV2	once	-	TRBJ2-7	TGCGCCAGCAGGGGCACCTACGAGCAGTACTTC	CASRGTYEQYF
TRBV27	-	-	TRBJ1-3	TGTGCCAGCAGCCAGGACGGAGGTGGAAACACCATATATTTT	CASSQDGGGNTIYF
TRBV7-8	-	-	TRBJ2-4	TGTGCCAGCAGCTTAGATGTGGTGAAGCTGGTTGAAAAAAACATTCAGTACTTC	CASSLDVVKLVEKNIQYF
TRBV9	-	TRBD2	TRBJ2-2	TGTGCCAGCAGAGTTAGCGGGGATAACACCGGGGAGCTGTTTTTT	CASRVSGDNTGELFF
TRBV28	-	-	TRBJ2-5	TGTGCCAGCAGTATCCTAGAGACCCAGTACTTC	CASSILETQYF
TRBV25-1	-	-	TRBJ1-5	TGTGCCAGCAGTGAATTAGGGTCAGGGCACAATCAGCCCCAGCATTTT	CASSELGSGHNQPQHF